This paragraph reports one TCR beta chain. Its antigen remains unidentified. The data are from a study of cytomegalovirus exposure and HLA in healthy donors. General study points: TCR sequences were mostly rare, though some public TCRs occurred in many donors. For most TCR beta V segments, an earlier analysis put the productive rate at about 87% or about 30% of the time.

This CDR3 spans 15 amino acids. The germline V gene has CDR1 LNHDA and CDR2 SQIVND (reference sequence). V shed 5 bases and J 4 bases; nucleotides not matched to a gene: 8. At sampling all donors were nominally healthy, likely with unrecorded immune exposures. PCR used 60 Vbeta primers and 13 Jbeta primers. In the original workflow: As a later analysis found, there were 70 million to 90 million unique TCR beta chains, of which around 9.9 million were shared. This table comes from immunoSEQ multiplex PCR, and its TCRdb copy is limited to in-frame clones, with some not included. From that table come the V and J calls and clone size; the DNA was used to work out D and trimming. The repertoire holds more than 95,000 clones, with 80% to 90% as singletons.

This clonotype was obtained from a woman aged 30 to 39 in good health and CMV-seronegative. V is TRBV19 and J is TRBJ1-5; TRBD1 matches at 7 bases. The sequenced sample consisted of PBMCs. CDR3 nucleotides: TGTGCCAGTAGTCACCCGGGACAGACAAATCAGCCCCAGCATTTT. This encodes CASSHPGQTNQPQHF.